The 8 T cell receptor beta chains presented below share a single source sample, sequenced in a study of CD4 T cells in relation to SARS-CoV-2 and coronaviruses. Before the COVID-19 pandemic, during about 2010-2019, CD4+ T cells were taken from unexposed donors. Profiling relied on immunoSEQ multiplex PCR, and the TCRdb table lists in-frame clones only, not all of them. The sample holds approximately 70,000 clones, more than 80% seen once. The sequenced sample consisted of naive CD4+ T cells from PBMCs. Described subset: naive CD4+ T cells isolated by negative enrichment. These TCRs come from a human donor in good health.

The CDR3, as DNA: TGTGCCACCAGTGATTCGGGACAGGGGCACGTCTACGAGCAGTACTTC. As protein: CATSDSGQGHVYEQYF. The V call is TRBV24-1, the J call TRBJ2-7; 10 bases line up with TRBD1. The germline CDR1 and CDR2 sequences are KGHDR and SFDVKD. The CDR3 is made up of 16 amino acids. Losses at the gene ends were 2 bases for V and 3 bases for J; bases not matched to a gene: 6.

This clone has a single count. The genes are TRBV21-1 and TRBJ2-7. TRBV21-1 is a pseudogene segment. The CDR3 totals 13 residues. The CDR3 sequence is CASSKEGLPEQYF. The CDR3 nucleotides read TGTGCCAGCAGCAAAGAAGGCCTGCCCGAGCAGTACTTC.

The chain has TRBV6-6 and TRBJ2-4; TRBD1 matches at 8 bases. This CDR3 spans 16 amino acids. Looked up from germline, CDR1 is MNHNY and CDR2 is SVGAGI (reference sequence). V lost 10 bases and J lost 0; bases outside the gene matches: 11. The CDR3 here is CATGDRLSIAKNIQYF. Written as DNA, the CDR3 is TGTGCCACCGGGGACAGGTTATCGATAGCCAAAAACATTCAGTACTTC.

A single count supports this clone. The genes are TRBV6-4 and TRBJ1-1; 8 positions agree with TRBD1. The ends lost 8 bases at V and 5 bases at J; junction bases unmatched: 7. Germline V gene sequence: CDR1 MRHNA, CDR2 SNTAGT. This CDR3 has 13 amino acids. Here the CDR3 reads CASRTTGGTEAFF. CDR3 DNA sequence: TGTGCCAGCCGAACTACAGGGGGGACTGAAGCTTTCTTT.

The gene calls are TRBV19 and TRBJ2-7; TRBD1 aligns across 8 bases. The ends lost 1 base at V and 1 base at J; junction bases unmatched: 9. Germline V gene sequence: CDR1 LNHDA, CDR2 SQIVND (reference sequence). The CDR3 sequence is 17 residues long. Here the CDR3 reads CASSIGPTGGVSYEQYF. CDR3 coding DNA: TGTGCCAGTAGTATAGGGCCAACAGGGGGAGTATCCTACGAGCAGTACTTC.

The V call is TRBV24-1, the J call TRBJ2-7; weak D call: TRBD1 (6 bases). This CDR3 has 13 residues. The V gene lost 9 bases and the J gene lost 1 base, with 12 bases spanning the gap. Germline loops: CDR1 KGHDR, CDR2 SFDVKD. The CDR3 DNA follows: TGTGCCACCCAACTCAGGGGTTCCTACGAGCAGTACTTC. This encodes CATQLRGSYEQYF.

The CDR3 nucleotides are TGTGCCAGCAGTCGGGGGACTAGCGGTCCACAAGAGACCCAGTACTTC. It encodes CASSRGTSGPQETQYF. The chain carries TRBV5-4 and TRBJ2-5, with TRBD2 identical over 11 bases. CDR1 and CDR2 from the germline V gene are SGHNT and YYREEE (reference sequence). With V trimmed by 5 bases and J by 2 bases, 8 bases remained unmatched. The CDR3 consists of 16 residues.

The J gene is TRBJ2-2, the V gene TRBV5-6, with a weak D call TRBD2 (6 bases). The germline V and J ends were trimmed by 2 bases and 7 bases, with 12 bases remaining between them. Germline V lookup: CDR1 SGHDT, CDR2 YYEEEE. The CDR3 length is 14 residues. CDR3 region: CASSLAGRHGELFF. In DNA, the CDR3 is TGTGCCAGCAGCTTAGCAGGGAGGCACGGGGAGCTGTTTTTT.